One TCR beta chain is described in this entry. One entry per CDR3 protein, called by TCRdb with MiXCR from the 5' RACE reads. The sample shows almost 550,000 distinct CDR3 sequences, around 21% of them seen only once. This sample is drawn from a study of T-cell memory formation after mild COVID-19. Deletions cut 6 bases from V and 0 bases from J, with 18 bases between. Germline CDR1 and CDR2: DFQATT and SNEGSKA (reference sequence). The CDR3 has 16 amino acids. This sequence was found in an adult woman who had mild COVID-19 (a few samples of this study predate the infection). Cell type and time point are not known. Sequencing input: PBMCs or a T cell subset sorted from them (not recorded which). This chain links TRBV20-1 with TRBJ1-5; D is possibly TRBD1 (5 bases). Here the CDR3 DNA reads TGCAGTGCGATGGTCGGAGGGGCTTATAGCAATCAGCCCCAGCATTTT. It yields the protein CSAMVGGAYSNQPQHF.